Below, 19 T cell receptor beta chains from the same sample are listed, as sequenced in a study of cytomegalovirus exposure and HLA in healthy donors. PCR employed 60 Vbeta and 13 Jbeta primers. Measured with immunoSEQ multiplex PCR; TCRdb has only the in-frame clones, and not every one. The repertoire includes 130,000 to 150,000 clones, around 78% of them detected once, and 2.4% sits in the top ten. Source material: PBMCs. These TCRs come from a woman younger than 35 in good health and CMV-seropositive.

Here the CDR3 DNA reads TGCGCCAGCAGCGTGGACAGGCAGGAGCAGTTCTTC. Its protein is CASSVDRQEQFF. The V and J genes are TRBV5-1 and TRBJ2-1; 7 bases line up with TRBD1. The CDR3 is made up of 12 amino acids. The germline V gene has CDR1 SGHRS and CDR2 YFSETQ. V was clipped by 4 bases and J by 10 bases; unmatched bases: 5.

The rearrangement joins TRBV7-2 to TRBJ2-3; possible D gene TRBD2, 5 bases. V lost 3 bases to trimming and J lost 3 bases, with 13 bases between them. This CDR3 is built from 15 residues. Germline CDR1 SGHTA, CDR2 FQGNSA. The CDR3 is CASSLIRGTTDTQYF. Written as DNA, the CDR3 is TGTGCCAGCAGCTTGATCCGGGGAACTACAGATACGCAGTATTTT. Complete variable domain (other parts from reference TRBV7-2 and TRBJ2-3): GAGVSQSPSNKVTEKGKDVELRCDPISGHTALYWYRQSLGQGLEFLIYFQGNSAPDKSGLPSDRFSAERTGGSVSTLTIQRTQQEDSAVYLCASSLIRGTTDTQYFGPGTRLTVL.

This clone was recorded a few times. The rearrangement links TRBV5-8 to TRBJ2-7; a possible D gene is TRBD1 (5 bases). CDR1 and CDR2 (germline): SGHTS, YDEGEE. V lost 6 bases to trimming and J lost 5 bases, with 18 bases between them. The CDR3 consists of 14 residues. CDR3 DNA sequence: TGTGCCAGCAAGACTCAGAGGCTAGGGGACGAGCAGTACTTC. Protein sequence: CASKTQRLGDEQYF.

This clone was found once. Additional DNA sequences in this sample encode the identical CDR3. V is TRBV5-1 and J is TRBJ2-4; 7 bases align to TRBD1. The V segment lost 5 bases and the J segment 0 bases; nucleotides outside the gene matches: 5. The CDR3 extends over 15 amino acids. Germline CDR1 SGHRS, CDR2 YFSETQ. The CDR3 here is CASRGDRVAKNIQYF. The CDR3 DNA reads as TGCGCCAGCAGGGGGGACAGAGTAGCCAAAAACATTCAGTACTTC.

V is TRBV5-6 and J is TRBJ2-7; tentative D call: TRBD2 (6 bases). V dropped 6 bases and J dropped 1 base, with 11 bases sitting between them. The CDR3 has 13 amino acids. CDR1 and CDR2 from the germline V gene are SGHDT and YYEEEE. In DNA, the CDR3 is TGTGCCAGCACCCTCCGGGGGTCCTACGAGCAGTACTTC. As protein: CASTLRGSYEQYF.

This rearrangement joins TRBV10-2 to TRBJ1-1; 7 bases fit TRBD1. This CDR3 is 15 amino acids long. Germline CDR1 is WSHSY and CDR2 is SAAADI. With V trimmed by 7 bases and J by 4 bases, 12 bases remained unmatched. The CDR3 nucleotides are TGCGCCAGCAACCCACAGGGGAGGCCGGGCACTGAAGCTTTCTTT. Residues: CASNPQGRPGTEAFF.

This chain joins TRBV4-1 and TRBJ1-6; TRBD1 is a possible D gene (6 bases). This CDR3 contains 16 residues. CDR1 is MGHRA, CDR2 YSYEKL, per germline. Trimming took off 2 bases at V and 6 bases at J, with 14 bases between the two ends. The CDR3 nucleotides read TGCGCCAGCAGCCAACGTCAGGGGAATCCTAATTCACCCCTCCACTTT. Translating it yields CASSQRQGNPNSPLHF.

This rearrangement joins TRBV5-1 to TRBJ2-7; TRBD2 might be the D (5 bases). Germline V gene sequence: CDR1 SGHRS, CDR2 YFSETQ. This CDR3 comprises 13 residues. Trimming took off 3 bases at V and 2 bases at J, with 9 bases between the two ends. CDR3 bases: TGCGCCAGCAGCTACGGGGAAACCTACGAGCAGTACTTC. Amino acids: CASSYGETYEQYF.

The sample holds a few counts of this clone. This chain links TRBV4-3 with TRBJ1-1; D uncertain. The CDR3 consists of 13 residues. Deletions cut 0 bases from V and 5 bases from J, with 7 bases between. Germline-derived CDR1 and CDR2 are LGHNA and YSLEER. The chain's CDR3 is CASSQELRTEAFF. Here the CDR3 DNA reads TGCGCCAGCAGCCAAGAACTCCGGACTGAAGCTTTCTTT.

In its sample, this clone was seen a few times. The V gene is TRBV5-4, the J gene TRBJ2-5; 9 positions match TRBD2. After removal of 6 bases from V and 2 bases from J, the junction contained 11 bases not matched to a gene. There are 16 residues in the CDR3. The germline V gene encodes CDR1 SGHNT and CDR2 YYREEE (reference sequence). Here the CDR3 DNA reads TGTGCCAGCACCTTATTAAAGACTAGCGGACAAGAGACCCAGTACTTC. It yields the protein CASTLLKTSGQETQYF. Full variable domain (rest looked up from reference TRBV5-4 and TRBJ2-5): ETGVTQSPTHLIKTRGQQVTLRCSSQSGHNTVSWYQQALGQGPQFIFQYYREEENGRGNFPPRFSGLQFPNYSSELNVNALELDDSALYLCASTLLKTSGQETQYFGPGTRLLVL.

V usage is TRBV7-9 and J usage is TRBJ1-5; TRBD1 agrees at 7 bases. Trimming removed 4 bases from V and 6 bases from J; junction bases left unmatched: 6. Per germline, CDR1 SEHNR and CDR2 FQNEAQ (reference sequence). CDR3 length: 14 residues. The CDR3 region has the DNA TGTGCCAGCAGCTCCGACAGGGTGGGTCAGCCCCAGCATTTT. It yields the protein CASSSDRVGQPQHF.

J is TRBJ1-4 and V is TRBV5-8; D remains unclear. V was trimmed by 1 base and J by 16 bases, leaving 23 bases between them. Per germline, CDR1 SGHTS and CDR2 YDEGEE. This CDR3 is 15 amino acids long. This chain's CDR3 is CASSLWENFEKYQFF. In nucleotides, the CDR3 is TGTGCCAGCAGCTTGTGGGAGAATTTCGAAAAGTACCAGTTTTTT.

The table lists this clone with a few counts. The rearrangement joins TRBV7-9 to TRBJ1-1, with D maybe TRBD1 (5 bases). The germline V and J ends were trimmed by 4 bases and 1 base, with 10 bases remaining between them. Germline CDR1 and CDR2: SEHNR and FQNEAQ (reference sequence). The CDR3 loop spans 14 amino acids. The CDR3 protein is CASSYYRTNTEAFF. The CDR3 DNA sequence: TGTGCCAGCAGCTATTACAGGACGAACACTGAAGCTTTCTTT.

The rearrangement links TRBV7-9 to TRBJ1-2, with TRBD1 matching 7 bases. The ends lost 5 bases at V and 5 bases at J; junction bases unmatched: 11. In germline, CDR1 is SEHNR, CDR2 FQNEAQ (reference sequence). This CDR3 contains 15 residues. CDR3 loop: CASSPNRGLGYGYTF. The DNA of the CDR3 is TGTGCCAGCAGCCCCAACAGGGGATTGGGGTATGGCTACACCTTC.

This chain uses TRBV5-1 with TRBJ2-3, with 7 positions matching TRBD1. V lost 7 bases and J lost 3; bases outside the gene matches: 11. This CDR3 region has 15 residues. Per the germline V gene, CDR1 is SGHRS and CDR2 is YFSETQ. The CDR3 DNA reads TGCGCCAGCCACGACAAGACAGGGTGGACAGATACGCAGTATTTT. The encoded protein is CASHDKTGWTDTQYF.

The chain combines TRBV25-1 with TRBJ1-2; D not resolved. V shed 1 base and J shed 10 bases, with 19 bases lying between them. The CDR3 runs 15 residues. Germline V lookup: CDR1 MGHDK, CDR2 SYGVNS. CDR3: CASSESVRFARSYTF. DNA for the CDR3: TGTGCCAGCAGTGAATCGGTCAGGTTCGCACGTTCCTACACCTTC.

The chain joins TRBV15 to TRBJ1-2; TRBD1 matches at 10 bases. V was clipped by 0 bases and J by 7 bases; unmatched bases: 5. Germline V gene data show CDR1 as LNHNV and CDR2 as YYDKDF (reference sequence). The CDR3 length is 15 residues. The CDR3, as DNA: TGTGCCACCAGCAGAGATCGGGACAGGGGCGGTGGCTACACCTTC. It is translated as CATSRDRDRGGGYTF.

The chain carries TRBV7-9 and TRBJ1-5, with D tentatively TRBD1 (6 bases). Trimming shortened V by 5 bases and J by 4 bases, and 9 bases separated the two germline ends. This CDR3 is 13 amino acids long. CDR1 is SEHNR and CDR2 is FQNEAQ in the germline V gene (reference sequence). In DNA form, the CDR3 reads TGTGCCAGCAGCGAACAGGGAAATCAGCCCCAGCATTTT. Its translation is CASSEQGNQPQHF.

This clone has a handful of counts. The chain couples TRBV6-5 to TRBJ1-2, with a possible D match to TRBD1 (5 bases). This CDR3 comprises 14 residues. V was trimmed by 7 bases and J by 8 bases, leaving 20 bases between them. Germline values: CDR1 MNHEY, CDR2 SVGAGI. The CDR3 region has the DNA TGTGCCAGCACCCGGACCACTGGGGAGGGGGGCTACACCTTC. This translates into CASTRTTGEGGYTF.